The 19 T cell receptor beta chains given below trace back to one sample, sequenced in a study of human T cells and chemical hapten exposure (dated by TCRdb to about 2021). This specimen's time point label, interpreted: patch test 3, about 24 weeks after DPC sensitization. What the treatment or condition label conveys for this sample: therapeutic diphenylcyclopropenone sensitization with weekly scalp DPC. Libraries were built with RACE. Sequencing instrument: NextSeq 500. TCRdb ran its own pipeline on the public reads, namely fastp trimming at Q25 and MiXCR clone calling, and kept in-frame beta chains. Entries are consolidated by CDR3 protein sequence, retaining the most common genes and DNA. The sample data list roughly 50,000 distinct CDR3 sequences, and 9.9% of these were observed just once. Roughly 15% of the sample rests with the top ten. The sequences come from whole blood, collected in connection with sensitization to the hapten diphenylcyclopropenone (DPC). These TCRs come from a woman between 35 and 50 years old with alopecia areata. Some clones in this sample may be carry-over from other donors' samples.

This clonotype occurred many times. J is TRBJ1-5 and V is TRBV18, with D hard to call. V was cut by 1 base and J by 1 base, with 8 bases left in between. CDR3 length: 15 amino acids. Germline values: CDR1 KGHSH, CDR2 LQKENI. In nucleotides, the CDR3 is TGTGCCAGCTCACCACTTGACGGAAGCAATCAGCCCCAGCATTTT. Amino acid sequence: CASSPLDGSNQPQHF.

The rearrangement links TRBV6-1 to TRBJ1-6; 10 bases line up with TRBD1. V dropped 6 bases and J dropped 5; count of bases not matched to a gene: 4. There are 15 residues in the CDR3. Germline assignment: CDR1 MNHNS and CDR2 SASEGT. CDR3 nucleotides: TGTGCCAGCAGGACCGGGACAGGGGATAATTCACCCCTCCACTTT. It encodes CASRTGTGDNSPLHF.

There are a few counts of this clonotype. The gene calls are TRBV5-1 and TRBJ1-4; D is possibly TRBD1 (5 bases). Germline V gene data show CDR1 as SGHRS and CDR2 as YFSETQ. The CDR3 has 15 amino acids. The germline V and J ends were trimmed by 3 bases and 5 bases, with 14 bases remaining between them. This CDR3 is CASSSTPGTNEKLFF. The CDR3 region has the DNA TGCGCCAGCAGCTCCACTCCCGGGACGAATGAAAAACTGTTTTTT.

Ten or more counts support this clonotype. The V gene is TRBV12-3 or TRBV12-4, the J gene TRBJ2-7, with 8 bases fitting TRBD2. The V segment lost 6 bases and the J segment 1 base; nucleotides outside the gene matches: 5. The CDR3 covers 14 residues. The CDR3 DNA follows: TGTGCCAGCAGCCCAGCGGGGGCATCCTACGAGCAGTACTTC. Its translation: CASSPAGASYEQYF.

The chain uses TRBV20-1 and TRBJ2-5; 7 positions agree with TRBD1. Germline V lookup: CDR1 DFQATT, CDR2 SNEGSKA (reference sequence). J was trimmed by 2 bases and V by 2 bases; bases with no gene match: 8. This CDR3 is built from 15 residues. CDR3 amino acids: CSARRQGRLQETQYF. DNA for the CDR3: TGCAGTGCTAGACGACAGGGTAGACTTCAAGAGACCCAGTACTTC.

The J gene is TRBJ1-5, the V gene TRBV7-9; the D gene is possibly TRBD1 (5 bases). V was pared by 5 bases and J by 4 bases, with 15 bases between. The germline V gene has CDR1 SEHNR and CDR2 FQNEAQ (reference sequence). This CDR3 has 15 residues. Here the CDR3 reads CASSLTSTENQPQHF. Here the CDR3 DNA reads TGTGCCAGCAGCCTCACCTCGACAGAAAATCAGCCCCAGCATTTT. The whole variable domain, remainder taken from reference TRBV7-9 and TRBJ1-5, is DTGVSQNPRHKITKRGQNVTFRCDPISEHNRLYWYRQTLGQGPEFLTYFQNEAQLEKSRLLSDRFSAERPKGSFSTLEIQRTEQGDSAMYLCASSLTSTENQPQHFGDGTRLSIL.

V gene TRBV7-3 combines with J gene TRBJ2-3; a possible D gene is TRBD2 (6 bases). The germline V and J ends were trimmed by 8 bases and 2 bases, with 23 bases remaining between them. CDR3 length: 17 residues. CDR1 is SGHTA and CDR2 is FQGTGA in the germline V gene. The CDR3 coding sequence is TGTGCCAGCCGCCGGGGATTGGCGCGGGGCGTCACAGATACGCAGTATTTT. Amino acid sequence: CASRRGLARGVTDTQYF.

This chain joins TRBV4-2 and TRBJ2-3; 8 nucleotides match TRBD2. The junction had 2 bases not matched to a gene; V was cut back by 1 base and J by 2 bases. CDR1 LGHNA and CDR2 YNFKEQ come from the germline V gene. The CDR3 is made up of 15 amino acids. The CDR3 sequence: CASSQAGGPTDTQYF. CDR3 sequence (DNA): TGTGCCAGCAGCCAAGCGGGGGGGCCCACAGATACGCAGTATTTT.

This clonotype was seen ten or more times. This sequence joins TRBV20-1 and TRBJ1-4; D is undetermined. Germline values: CDR1 DFQATT, CDR2 SNEGSKA (reference sequence). V was pared by 6 bases and J by 7 bases, with 15 bases between. The CDR3 runs to 13 residues. CDR3 sequence (DNA): TGCAGTGCGGAGGGAGGTGGGGTTGAAAAACTGTTTTTT. As protein: CSAEGGGVEKLFF.

This clonotype came up many times. CDR3 loop: CASSLGPSSGELFF. DNA for the CDR3: TGTGCCAGCAGCTTAGGACCGAGTAGCGGGGAGCTGTTTTTT. The chain has TRBV7-3 and TRBJ2-2; D not resolved. There are 14 residues in the CDR3. CDR1 is SGHTA, CDR2 FQGTGA, per germline. Trimming took 2 bases from V and 7 from J, leaving 11 bases between them.

There are a few counts of this clonotype. One end of the junction varies from germline; a read error may be responsible. The V call is TRBV13, the J call TRBJ2-3; 7 nucleotides match TRBD1. The CDR3 contains 11 residues. Germline CDR1 reads PRHDT; CDR2 reads FYEKMQ (reference sequence). CDR3 loop: CASSFLDRVHF. Written as DNA, the CDR3 is TGTGCCAGCAGCTTCCTTGACAGGGTTCATTTT.

The chain uses TRBV4-1 and TRBJ2-3, with 13 positions matching TRBD2. This CDR3 region has 15 residues. Germline V lookup: CDR1 MGHRA, CDR2 YSYEKL. Unmatched junction bases numbered 4, after V lost 6 bases and J lost 4 bases. DNA of the CDR3: TGCGCCAGCAGACGGACTAGCGGGGGATCAGATACGCAGTATTTT. Its translation: CASRRTSGGSDTQYF.

In this sample, this clonotype turned up a few times. The gene calls are TRBV3-1 and TRBJ2-6; D perhaps matches TRBD2 (5 bases). The germline V and J ends were trimmed by 7 bases and 4 bases, with 11 bases remaining between them. Germline CDR1 and CDR2: LGHDT and YNNKEL (reference sequence). This CDR3 has 14 residues. CDR3 in DNA: TGTGCCAGCACCCGATCGGGGGGGGCCAACGTCCTGACTTTC. Protein sequence: CASTRSGGANVLTF.

Only a few counts were recorded for this clonotype. DNA for the CDR3: TGTGCCAGCAGCCATAGGACCTCCGGTGTGGAGACCCAGTACTTC. This codes for CASSHRTSGVETQYF. The chain employs TRBV28 and TRBJ2-5; D is unresolved. The CDR3 runs to 15 residues. Germline V gene data show CDR1 as MDHEN and CDR2 as SYDVKM. The ends were cut back, 6 bases at V and 5 bases at J, with 19 bases in the middle.

This clonotype was observed many times. The CDR3 nucleotides read TGCAGTGCCCTCTTGCAAAACACCATATATTTT. Translated, it gives CSALLQNTIYF. This chain connects TRBV20-1 to TRBJ1-3; D remains ambiguous. The germline V gene encodes CDR1 DFQATT and CDR2 SNEGSKA (reference sequence). Between the trimmed V and J ends, which lost 6 bases and 6 bases, there was a span of 9 bases. This CDR3 has 11 residues.

About this clonotype: A read error may be the cause here, since a much bigger clone is one base away. This rearrangement joins TRBV5-4 to TRBJ1-6; TRBD1 is a possible D gene (5 bases). The length of the CDR3 is 15 residues. Germline V gives CDR1 SGHNT, CDR2 YYREEE (reference sequence). Trimming removed 0 bases from V and 10 bases from J, with 14 bases in between. The CDR3 spells CASSLVPGEGSPLHF. CDR3 bases: TGTGCCAGCAGCTTGGTCCCGGGGGAAGGGTCACCCCTCCACTTT.

The chain carries TRBV6-2 or TRBV6-3 and TRBJ1-5, with D tentatively TRBD1 (6 bases). Between the trimmed V and J ends, which lost 2 bases and 2 bases, there was a span of 10 bases. The CDR3 sequence is 15 residues long. CDR1 is MNHEY, CDR2 SVGEGT, per germline. The CDR3 is CASSYTGAGNQPQHF. Here the CDR3 DNA reads TGTGCCAGCAGTTACACGGGGGCAGGCAATCAGCCCCAGCATTTT.

Ten or more counts support this clonotype. The CDR3 loop is CASSLVSGRRNEQFF. The CDR3 DNA reads TGTGCCAGCAGCTTAGTCAGCGGGAGACGCAATGAGCAGTTCTTC. V usage is TRBV11-2 and J usage is TRBJ2-1; TRBD2 agrees at 8 bases. The junction had 5 bases not matched to a gene; V was cut back by 1 base and J by 6 bases. Germline V gives CDR1 SGHAT, CDR2 FQNNGV. This CDR3 is 15 amino acids long.

This clonotype has just a few counts. Written as DNA, the CDR3 is TGTGCCACCAGTGCGAAGTCTGGGGAGCAGTACTTC. It translates to CATSAKSGEQYF. V is TRBV24-1 and J is TRBJ2-7; D ambiguous. The CDR3 length is 12 residues. V shed 5 bases and J shed 7 bases, with 11 bases lying between them. Germline V lookup: CDR1 KGHDR, CDR2 SFDVKD.